This entry concerns a single T cell receptor beta chain. This clonotype appeared a few times. The antigen it binds to is not known. One base away there is no much larger clone; base qualities are not given. These data come from a study of post-analysis software for immune sequencing data (dated by TCRdb to between 2014 and 2016). Notes on the research overall: Relapsing-remitting, secondary progressive and progressive-relapsing multiple sclerosis were recorded as disease courses, and subtype annotation was lacking for some patients. The patient repertoires were set against about 10 previously published healthy control repertoires from donors whose ages ranged from about 6 to 25 years. A subset of samples was prepared in parallel using single-end sample barcoding, then pooled and co-amplified after Illumina adapter ligation. Broader findings and caveats from the paper: The control group was slightly older than the multiple sclerosis patient group. Significantly higher frequencies in patients than in controls were found for about 5 TRBV segments, including TRBV5-6, TRBV5-1 and TRBV20-1. Direct clustering with F measure revealed strong co-clustering of samples prepared in the same batch, which led to a batch-effect correction. Significantly lower normalized Chao1 diversity was found in multiple sclerosis patients than in controls, suggesting substantial peripheral T-cell clonal expansion.

The library came from PCR. For sequencing, an Illumina HiSeq 2500 was employed. To reduce PCR and sequencing biases, unique molecular identifiers were incorporated into the TCR beta cDNA libraries. Every 1 to 10 million input T cells yielded around 500,000 cDNA molecules, meaning each molecule approximated one T cell. The patient libraries were prepared and sequenced using the same protocol as the earlier healthy control dataset. Within a given batch, samples were prepared together, multiplexed and sequenced on the same HiSeq lane. The authors' analysis ran thus. MIGEC handled the raw barcoded reads, throwing out single-read molecular identifier groups before consensus assembly and CDR3 extraction. Clonotype tables were post-analysed with VDJtools, normalizing diversity by down-sampling all datasets to the smallest sample size. To correct batch-related cross-sample contamination, repertoire overlap clustering matched CDR3 amino acid sequences but not nucleotide sequences. The public reads were reanalyzed by TCRdb: fastp trimming at Q25, MiXCR alignment, in-frame beta chains only. Rows are unified per CDR3 protein, each entry keeping the most common DNA and genes. TCRdb assigned the V and J calls; the authors' analysis was not used. Present in this sample are about 200,000 distinct CDR3 sequences, over 25% of which were seen just once. Jointly, the top ten make up 3.4% of the sample.

TCR beta repertoires were profiled from peripheral blood of approximately 13 young patients with multiple sclerosis to demonstrate the VDJtools post-analysis software. The patients with multiple sclerosis were children and adolescents between about 6 and 15 years of age. The CDR3 has 13 amino acids, counting the end cysteine and phenylalanine. The retained sequence is limited to the CDR3, 39 bases, with the frame set at the first base. Based on the germline V gene, the CDR1 and CDR2 sequences are ENHRY and SYGVKD. Deletion took 4 bases off V and 4 bases off J, with a span of 8 bases between the germline ends.

This chain joins TRBV10-3 to TRBJ2-1; TRBD1 might be the D gene, on 5 matching bases. The sample consisted of blood. This receptor was obtained from a girl under 18 with multiple sclerosis. The CDR3 region: CAISGTPYNEQFF. The nucleotide sequence reads TGTGCCATCAGTGGGACACCATACAATGAGCAGTTCTTC.